The 17 T cell receptor beta chains in this list originate from one sample, sequenced in a study of vaccination and CD4 T cells after COVID-19. Cultured CD4+ T-cell DNA underwent Oncomine TCR Beta short-read sequencing. One entry per CDR3 protein results from TCRdb running MiXCR on the PCR reads. The sample records fewer than 8,500 distinct CDR3 sequences, around 79% being singletons. These receptors are not linked to any known antigen. Treatment defined: approximately 9-day PBMC culture with coronavirus spike peptide pools or control peptides (ViraFEST assay). Sequencing used CD4+ T cells from blood, cultured in vitro. The receptor set was obtained from a human donor who had recovered from COVID-19.

The chain carries TRBV24-1 and TRBJ2-2, with D perhaps TRBD1 or TRBD2 (5 bases each). The CDR3 contains 15 residues. Germline V gives CDR1 KGHDR, CDR2 SFDVKD. Trimming left V 2 bases short and J 6 bases short, with 12 bases between. This CDR3 is CATSDSVTGPGELFF. DNA of the CDR3: TGTGCCACCAGTGATTCTGTGACGGGGCCCGGGGAGCTGTTTTTT.

The V gene is TRBV15, the J gene TRBJ1-2, with 7 bases that match TRBD1. Trimming took 5 bases from V and 3 from J; bases not matched to a gene: 9. This CDR3 has 15 amino acids. Germline lookup yields CDR1 LNHNV and CDR2 YYDKDF (reference sequence). The CDR3: CATSPRQGLHYGYTF. In DNA, the CDR3 is TGTGCCACCAGCCCCCGACAGGGCCTTCACTATGGCTACACCTTC.

The chain links TRBV7-3 to TRBJ1-5; the D gene is possibly TRBD1 (5 bases). The CDR3 has 15 amino acids. The V end was cut by 3 bases, the J end by 1 base, with 10 bases between. Germline assignment: CDR1 SGHTA and CDR2 FQGTGA. DNA of the CDR3: TGTGCCAGCAGCTTCGTTAGGGACAGCAATCAGCCCCAGCATTTT. Encoded protein: CASSFVRDSNQPQHF.

This sequence joins TRBV20-1 and TRBJ2-3; 9 bases align to TRBD2. This CDR3 region has 15 residues. Trimming took 6 bases from V and 2 from J; bases not matched to a gene: 9. Germline CDR1 and CDR2: DFQATT and SNEGSKA (reference sequence). Here the CDR3 reads CSAVSLAGITDTQYF. The CDR3 DNA reads as TGCAGTGCCGTCAGCCTAGCGGGGATCACAGATACGCAGTATTTT.

The DNA of the CDR3 is TGTGCCGGCAACCCGCGTGCCGGACGGGTGAACACTGAAGCTTTCTTT. Amino acid sequence: CAGNPRAGRVNTEAFF. V gene TRBV30 combines with J gene TRBJ1-1; no firm D call. The CDR3 sequence is 16 residues long. Germline values: CDR1 GTSNPN, CDR2 SVGIG (reference sequence). Trimming left V 8 bases short and J 0 bases short, with 22 bases between.

The chain joins TRBV27 to TRBJ2-7, with D possibly matching TRBD2 (6 bases). Trimming cost V 0 bases and J 6 bases, with 15 bases left between them. Germline CDR1 and CDR2: MNHEY and SMNVEV (reference sequence). CDR3 length: 15 amino acids. CDR3 coding DNA: TGTGCCAGCAGTTTATCGCTGAACTTGGGAGGCGAGCAGTACTTC. Translating gives CASSLSLNLGGEQYF.

The rearrangement links TRBV10-3 to TRBJ2-2, with D hard to call. Germline CDR1 ENHRY, CDR2 SYGVKD. This CDR3 region has 16 residues. Trimming took 3 bases from V and 1 from J, leaving 12 bases between them. In DNA, the CDR3 is TGTGCCATCAGTGACAGCCCGAGAAAGAACACCGGGGAGCTGTTTTTT. It codes for CAISDSPRKNTGELFF.

This sequence joins TRBV4-3 and TRBJ2-3; D perhaps matches TRBD1 (6 bases). The germline V gene encodes CDR1 LGHNA and CDR2 YSLEER. The CDR3 has 13 amino acids. The germline V and J ends were trimmed by 0 bases and 11 bases, with 12 bases remaining between them. The CDR3 reads CASSQEERTEQYF. DNA for the CDR3: TGCGCCAGCAGCCAAGAGGAGCGGACAGAGCAGTATTTT.

The chain couples TRBV20-1 to TRBJ2-7; 9 bases line up with TRBD2. The germline CDR1 and CDR2 sequences are DFQATT and SNEGSKA (reference sequence). The junction had 5 bases not matched to a gene; V was cut back by 5 bases and J by 0 bases. The CDR3 is 14 residues long. CDR3 bases: TGCAGTGCTGCTAGCGGGACGAACTCCTACGAGCAGTACTTC. Its translation is CSAASGTNSYEQYF.

The chain uses TRBV20-1 and TRBJ1-2; TRBD1 matches at 11 bases. The CDR3 has 14 amino acids. Germline CDR1 and CDR2: DFQATT and SNEGSKA (reference sequence). The V segment lost 3 bases and the J segment 6 bases; nucleotides outside the gene matches: 6. The CDR3 sequence: CSASGGTGGNGYTF. Here the CDR3 DNA reads TGCAGTGCTAGTGGGGGGACAGGGGGGAATGGCTACACCTTC.

The chain links TRBV19 to TRBJ1-2, with 9 nucleotides matching TRBD1. The trim removed 5 bases at V and 3 bases at J, leaving 4 bases unmatched. The germline V gene has CDR1 LNHDA and CDR2 SQIVND (reference sequence). The CDR3 is made up of 14 amino acids. The CDR3 nucleotides are TGTGCCAGTAGTCCGACAGGGGGAGACTATGGCTACACCTTC. This sequence encodes CASSPTGGDYGYTF.

This clonotype is large in the sample. The V and J genes are TRBV5-4 and TRBJ2-2; the D gene could be TRBD1 or TRBD2 (5 bases each). This CDR3 contains 13 residues. CDR1 and CDR2 (germline): SGHNT, YYREEE (reference sequence). Trimming pared 4 bases from V and 6 bases from J, leaving 10 bases between. The DNA of the CDR3 is TGTGCCAGCAGCACCCCGGGACCCGGGGAGCTGTTTTTT. This codes for CASSTPGPGELFF.

The rearrangement uses TRBV10-3 and TRBJ2-2, with 11 bases fitting TRBD1. Germline values: CDR1 ENHRY, CDR2 SYGVKD. The CDR3 sequence is 14 residues long. V lost 11 bases, J lost 4 bases, and 6 bases stayed unmatched. CDR3 coding DNA: TGTGCCCTAAGGACAGGGGGCCCCACCGGGGAGCTGTTTTTT. Encoded protein: CALRTGGPTGELFF.

This chain links TRBV5-1 with TRBJ1-2; 9 bases align to TRBD1. V lost 0 bases and J lost 4; bases outside the gene matches: 1. Germline V gene lookup returns CDR1 SGHRS and CDR2 YFSETQ. This CDR3 region has 14 residues. The CDR3 bases are TGCGCCAGCAGCTTGGAGGGACAGGGCTATGGCTACACCTTC. Protein sequence: CASSLEGQGYGYTF.

J is TRBJ2-3 and V is TRBV21-1; TRBD1, as called in the table, went unchecked against the DNA. TRBV21-1 is shown as a pseudogene. The CDR3 sequence is 19 residues long. For the CDR3, the DNA is TGTGCCAGCAGCACACAAGATGGATACAGGGTTTTGGGTACAGATACGCAGTATTTT. This sequence encodes CASSTQDGYRVLGTDTQYF.

V and J are TRBV5-1 and TRBJ1-2, with 7 bases fitting TRBD1. This CDR3 comprises 14 residues. Trimming at V came to 4 bases and at J to 4 bases, leaving 7 bases not matched to a gene. Germline CDR1 reads SGHRS; CDR2 reads YFSETQ. The CDR3 region is CASSLRTGSYGYTF. CDR3 in DNA: TGCGCCAGCAGCCTACGGACAGGCAGCTATGGCTACACCTTC.

The rearrangement links TRBV5-5 to TRBJ1-1; D unclear. Trimming left V 7 bases short and J 5 bases short, with 15 bases between. Germline CDR1 and CDR2: SGHKS and YYEKEE (reference sequence). This CDR3 comprises 13 residues. The CDR3 region is CASGETGKTEAFF. For the CDR3, the DNA is TGTGCCAGCGGTGAGACCGGAAAAACTGAAGCTTTCTTT.